This T cell receptor (beta chain) was retrieved from a study of T cells after yellow fever vaccination. Study-level information: Low-cell-number fractions underwent preparation using SMART-Seq v4 Ultra Low Input.

They built TCR cDNA with 5'RACE template switching, a step that put in a universal primer site and UMIs. Each CDR3 protein is one row after TCRdb ran MiXCR on the 5' RACE reads. The sample carries about 350,000 distinct CDR3 sequences, 11% recorded once. About this clonotype itself: Its antigen is undetermined.

The V gene lost 5 bases and the J gene lost 16 bases, with 12 bases spanning the gap. Germline V gene lookup returns CDR1 SEHNR and CDR2 FQNEAQ (reference sequence). This CDR3 is built from 11 residues. Study observations and caveats: Primary-vaccination clones mostly resurfaced post-booster (around 95% CD4, more than 85% CD8). Researchers noted that a small share of clonotypes showed up in both CD4 and CD8 compartments.

The material sequenced was PBMCs, taken on the day of the first yellow fever vaccination. This receptor was identified in a man younger than 30 who received the YFV17D yellow fever vaccine. The chain uses TRBV7-9 and TRBJ2-6; D is possibly TRBD1 (5 bases). The CDR3 DNA follows: TGTGCCAGCAGCCCAAGGGGTCAACTGACTTTC. This sequence encodes CASSPRGQLTF.